This T cell receptor (beta chain) was captured by sequencing in a study of blood T cell repertoires in COVID-19. For the study at large: The study drew acute and convalescent COVID-19 samples from the United States, Italy and Spain.

V trimming: 4 bases; J trimming: 4 bases; junction bases outside the gene matches: 4. Germline V lookup: CDR1 SEHNR, CDR2 FQNEAQ (reference sequence). This CDR3 is built from 16 residues. Profiling relied on immunoSEQ multiplex PCR, and the TCRdb table lists in-frame clones only, not all of them. The sample lists 150,000 or so clones; about 90% were seen once. The study assigned cohorts using participant-reported clinical history. This sequence joins TRBV7-9 and TRBJ2-2, with 12 bases lining up with TRBD2. Sequencing used PBMCs or T cells enriched from blood (not recorded which). The clonotype comes from a woman aged 40 to 50 who had been exposed to COVID-19. The chain's CDR3 is CASSSGLAGFTGELFF. The CDR3 coding sequence is TGTGCCAGCAGCTCCGGACTAGCGGGATTCACCGGGGAGCTGTTTTTT.